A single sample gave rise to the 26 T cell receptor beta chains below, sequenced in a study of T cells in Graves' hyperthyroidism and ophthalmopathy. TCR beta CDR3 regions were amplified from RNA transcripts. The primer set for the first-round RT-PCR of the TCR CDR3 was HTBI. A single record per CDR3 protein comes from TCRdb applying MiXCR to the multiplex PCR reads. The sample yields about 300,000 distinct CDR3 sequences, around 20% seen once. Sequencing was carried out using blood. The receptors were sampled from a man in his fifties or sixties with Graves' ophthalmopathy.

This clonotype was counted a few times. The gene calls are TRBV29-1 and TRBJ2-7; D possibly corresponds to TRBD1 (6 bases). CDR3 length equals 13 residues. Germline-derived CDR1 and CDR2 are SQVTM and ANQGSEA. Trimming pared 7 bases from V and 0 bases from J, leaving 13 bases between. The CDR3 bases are TGCAGCGCACTGCCGGACAGCTCCTACGAGCAGTACTTC. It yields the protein CSALPDSSYEQYF.

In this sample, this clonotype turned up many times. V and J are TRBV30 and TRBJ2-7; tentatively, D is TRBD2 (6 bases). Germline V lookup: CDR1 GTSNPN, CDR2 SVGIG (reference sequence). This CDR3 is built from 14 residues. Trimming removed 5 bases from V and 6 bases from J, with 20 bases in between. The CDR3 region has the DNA TGTGCCTGGGACCGGGACCCCCGGGGAGGCGAGCAGTACTTC. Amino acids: CAWDRDPRGGEQYF.

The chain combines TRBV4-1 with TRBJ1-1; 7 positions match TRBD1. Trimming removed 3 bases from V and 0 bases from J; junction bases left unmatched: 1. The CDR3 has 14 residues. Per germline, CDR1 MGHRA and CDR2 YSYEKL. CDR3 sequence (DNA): TGCGCCAGCAGCCAGACAGGGATGAACACTGAAGCTTTCTTT. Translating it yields CASSQTGMNTEAFF.

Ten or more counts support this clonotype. The CDR3 region is CASSQDFTQYF. In DNA form, the CDR3 reads TGTGCCAGCAGCCAAGACTTCACCCAGTACTTC. The V call is TRBV7-2, the J call TRBJ2-5; no clear D. There are 11 residues in the CDR3. Trimming took off 5 bases at V and 8 bases at J, with 9 bases between the two ends. Germline V gene sequence: CDR1 SGHTA, CDR2 FQGNSA.

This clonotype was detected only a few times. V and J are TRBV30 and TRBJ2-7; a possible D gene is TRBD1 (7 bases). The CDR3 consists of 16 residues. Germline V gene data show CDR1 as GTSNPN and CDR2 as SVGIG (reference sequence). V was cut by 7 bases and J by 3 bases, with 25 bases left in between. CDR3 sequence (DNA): TGTGCCTCCGACTCAGGGGGGCAGCCACCGCTCTACGAGCAGTACTTC. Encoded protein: CASDSGGQPPLYEQYF.

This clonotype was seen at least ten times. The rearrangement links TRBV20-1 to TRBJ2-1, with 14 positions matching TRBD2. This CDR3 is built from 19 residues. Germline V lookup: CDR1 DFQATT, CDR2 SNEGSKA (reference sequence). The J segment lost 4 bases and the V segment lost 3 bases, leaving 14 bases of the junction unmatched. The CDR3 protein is CSASPAPGLAGAGYNEQFF. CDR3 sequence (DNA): TGCAGTGCTAGCCCGGCCCCGGGACTAGCGGGAGCAGGGTACAATGAGCAGTTCTTC.

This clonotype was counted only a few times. As DNA, the CDR3 is TGTGCCAGCAGTGTTTCAGGGACCGGGGCCAACGTCCTGACTTTC. Amino acids: CASSVSGTGANVLTF. The rearrangement joins TRBV2 to TRBJ2-6; D may correspond to TRBD1 or TRBD2 (5 bases each). Per the germline V gene, CDR1 is SNHLY and CDR2 is FYNNEI. This CDR3 contains 15 residues. V was pared by 4 bases and J by 4 bases, with 11 bases between. Based on the CDR3 plus reference TRBV2 and TRBJ2-6, the full variable domain is EPEVTQTPSHQVTQMGQEVILRCVPISNHLYFYWYRQILGQKVEFLVSFYNNEISEKSEIFDDQFSVERPDGSNFTLKIRSTKLEDSAMYFCASSVSGTGANVLTFGAGSRLTVL.

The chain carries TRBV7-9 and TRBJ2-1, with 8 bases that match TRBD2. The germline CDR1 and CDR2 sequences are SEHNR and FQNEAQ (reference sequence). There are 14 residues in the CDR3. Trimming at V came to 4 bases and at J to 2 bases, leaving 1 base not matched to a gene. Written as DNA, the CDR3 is TGTGCCAGCAGCTCGGGAGGGCCCTACAATGAGCAGTTCTTC. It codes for CASSSGGPYNEQFF.

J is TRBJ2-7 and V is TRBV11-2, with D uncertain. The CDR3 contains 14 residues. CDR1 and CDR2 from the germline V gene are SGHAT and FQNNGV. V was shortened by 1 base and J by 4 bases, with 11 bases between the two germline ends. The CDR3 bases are TGTGCCAGCAGCTTAGGGTTGCTGAGTTACGAGCAGTACTTC. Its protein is CASSLGLLSYEQYF.

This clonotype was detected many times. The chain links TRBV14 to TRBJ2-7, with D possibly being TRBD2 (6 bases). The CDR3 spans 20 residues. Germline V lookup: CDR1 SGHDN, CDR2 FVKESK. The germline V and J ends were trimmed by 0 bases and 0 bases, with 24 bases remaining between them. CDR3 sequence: CASSQDGRQSFDRSSYEQYF. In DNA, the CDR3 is TGTGCCAGCAGCCAAGATGGGAGGCAGTCTTTCGATAGGAGCTCCTACGAGCAGTACTTC. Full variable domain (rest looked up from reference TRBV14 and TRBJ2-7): EAGVTQFPSHSVIEKGQTVTLRCDPISGHDNLYWYRRVMGKEIKFLLHFVKESKQDESGMPNNRFLAERTGGTYSTLKVQPAELEDSGVYFCASSQDGRQSFDRSSYEQYFGPGTRLTVT.

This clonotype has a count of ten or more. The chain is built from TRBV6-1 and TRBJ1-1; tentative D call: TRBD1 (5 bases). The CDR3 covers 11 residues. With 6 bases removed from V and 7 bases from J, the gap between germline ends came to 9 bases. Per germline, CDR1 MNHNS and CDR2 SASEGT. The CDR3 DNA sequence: TGTGCCAGCAGGGGTGGGGGTGAAGCTTTCTTT. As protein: CASRGGGEAFF.

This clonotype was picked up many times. CDR3 loop: CSGWGSGGRAFF. CDR3 nucleotide sequence: TGCAGTGGCTGGGGGAGCGGGGGGCGAGCTTTCTTT. The chain has TRBV20-1 and TRBJ1-1; perhaps TRBD1 as D (6 bases). From germline, CDR1 is DFQATT and CDR2 SNEGSKA (reference sequence). V gave up 7 bases and J gave up 10 bases, with 19 bases separating them. CDR3 length equals 12 residues.

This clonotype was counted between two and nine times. The CDR3 DNA sequence: TGCAGCCACGGTGCAGGGGGCTACGAGCAGTACTTC. It is translated as CSHGAGGYEQYF. The rearrangement joins TRBV20-1 to TRBJ2-7; 7 bases are shared with TRBD1. Germline V gene data show CDR1 as DFQATT and CDR2 as SNEGSKA (reference sequence). The CDR3 totals 12 residues.

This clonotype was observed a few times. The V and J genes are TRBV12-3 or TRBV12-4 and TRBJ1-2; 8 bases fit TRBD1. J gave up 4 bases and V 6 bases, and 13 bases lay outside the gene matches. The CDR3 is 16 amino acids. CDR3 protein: CASSSGAGGIGYGYTF. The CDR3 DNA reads TGTGCCAGCAGCTCCGGGGCAGGGGGCATTGGCTATGGCTACACCTTC.

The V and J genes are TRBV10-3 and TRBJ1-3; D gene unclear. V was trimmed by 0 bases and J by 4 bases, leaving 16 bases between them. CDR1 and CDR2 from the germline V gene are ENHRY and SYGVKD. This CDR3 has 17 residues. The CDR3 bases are TGTGCCATCAGTGAGTCTGGACGCGCCGTCCCCGGAAACACCATATATTTT. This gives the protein CAISESGRAVPGNTIYF.

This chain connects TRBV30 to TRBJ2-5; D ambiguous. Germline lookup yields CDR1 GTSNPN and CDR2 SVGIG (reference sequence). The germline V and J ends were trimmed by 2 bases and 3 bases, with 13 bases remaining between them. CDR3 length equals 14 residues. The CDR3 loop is CAWSTRLDEETQYF. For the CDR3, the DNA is TGTGCCTGGAGTACCAGACTTGATGAAGAGACCCAGTACTTC.

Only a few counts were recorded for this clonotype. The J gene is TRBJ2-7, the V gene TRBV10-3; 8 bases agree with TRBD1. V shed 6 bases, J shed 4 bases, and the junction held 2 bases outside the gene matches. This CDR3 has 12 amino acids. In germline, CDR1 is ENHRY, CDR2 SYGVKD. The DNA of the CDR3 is TGTGCCATCAGGACAGGGGAATACGAGCAGTACTTC. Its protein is CAIRTGEYEQYF.

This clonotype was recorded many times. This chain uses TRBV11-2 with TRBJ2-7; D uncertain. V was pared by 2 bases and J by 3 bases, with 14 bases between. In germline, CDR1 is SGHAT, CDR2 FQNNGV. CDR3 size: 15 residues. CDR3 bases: TGTGCCAGCAGCTTACCCAATTACAGTTACTACGAGCAGTACTTC. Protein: CASSLPNYSYYEQYF.

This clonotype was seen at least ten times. The DNA of the CDR3 is TGCAGCGCCCGGACAGGCGGGACCGGGGAGCTGTTTTTT. Its translation is CSARTGGTGELFF. J is TRBJ2-2 and V is TRBV29-1; 7 positions match TRBD1. The V segment lost 7 bases and the J segment 5 bases; nucleotides outside the gene matches: 7. CDR1 and CDR2 from the germline V gene are SQVTM and ANQGSEA. The CDR3 is 13 amino acids.

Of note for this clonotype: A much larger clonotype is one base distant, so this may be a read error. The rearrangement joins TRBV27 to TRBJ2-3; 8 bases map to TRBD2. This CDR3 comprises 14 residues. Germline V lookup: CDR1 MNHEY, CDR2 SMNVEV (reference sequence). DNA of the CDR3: TGTGCCAGCGGTTTACGGGAGGGGACAGATACGCAGTATTTT. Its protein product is CASGLREGTDTQYF.

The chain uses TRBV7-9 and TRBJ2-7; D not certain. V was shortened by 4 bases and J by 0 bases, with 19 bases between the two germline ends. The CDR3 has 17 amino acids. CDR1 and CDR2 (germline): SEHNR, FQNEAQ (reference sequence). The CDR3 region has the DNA TGTGCCAGCAGCTCGAACCCCCAGGCTAGGCCCTCCTACGAGCAGTACTTC. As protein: CASSSNPQARPSYEQYF.

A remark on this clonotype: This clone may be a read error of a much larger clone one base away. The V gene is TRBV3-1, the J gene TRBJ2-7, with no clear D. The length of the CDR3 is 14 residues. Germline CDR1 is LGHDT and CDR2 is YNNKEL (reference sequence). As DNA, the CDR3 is TGTGCCAGCAGCCAAGGAGAGACAATCTACGAGCGGTACTTC. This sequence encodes CASSQGETIYERYF.

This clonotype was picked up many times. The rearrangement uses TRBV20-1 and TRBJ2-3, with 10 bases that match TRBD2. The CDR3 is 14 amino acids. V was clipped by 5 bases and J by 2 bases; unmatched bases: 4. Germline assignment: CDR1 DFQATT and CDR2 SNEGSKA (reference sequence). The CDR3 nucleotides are TGCAGTGCTCATACTAGCGGGATCACAGATACGCAGTATTTT. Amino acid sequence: CSAHTSGITDTQYF.

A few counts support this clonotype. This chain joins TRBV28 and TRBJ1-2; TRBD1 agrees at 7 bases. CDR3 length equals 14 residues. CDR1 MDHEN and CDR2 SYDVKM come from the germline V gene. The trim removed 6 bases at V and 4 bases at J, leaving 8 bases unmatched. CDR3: CASSSGTAAYGYTF. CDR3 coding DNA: TGTGCCAGCAGCTCTGGGACAGCGGCCTATGGCTACACCTTC.

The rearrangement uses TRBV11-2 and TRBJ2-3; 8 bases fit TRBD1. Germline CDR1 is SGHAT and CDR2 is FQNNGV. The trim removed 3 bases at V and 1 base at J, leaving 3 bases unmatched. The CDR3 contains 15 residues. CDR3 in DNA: TGTGCCAGCAGCTTTGCACAGGGGGGCACAGATACGCAGTATTTT. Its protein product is CASSFAQGGTDTQYF. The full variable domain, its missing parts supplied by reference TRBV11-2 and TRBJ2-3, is EAGVAQSPRYKIIEKRQSVAFWCNPISGHATLYWYQQILGQGPKLLIQFQNNGVVDDSQLPKDRFSAERLKGVDSTLKIQPAKLEDSAVYLCASSFAQGGTDTQYFGPGTRLTVL.

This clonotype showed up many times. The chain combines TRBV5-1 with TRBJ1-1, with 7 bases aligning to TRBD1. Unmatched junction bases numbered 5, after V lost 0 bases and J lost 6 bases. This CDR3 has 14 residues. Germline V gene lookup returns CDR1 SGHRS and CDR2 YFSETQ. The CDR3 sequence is CASSLGQGGSEAFF. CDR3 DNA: TGCGCCAGCAGCTTGGGACAGGGAGGGTCTGAAGCTTTCTTT.